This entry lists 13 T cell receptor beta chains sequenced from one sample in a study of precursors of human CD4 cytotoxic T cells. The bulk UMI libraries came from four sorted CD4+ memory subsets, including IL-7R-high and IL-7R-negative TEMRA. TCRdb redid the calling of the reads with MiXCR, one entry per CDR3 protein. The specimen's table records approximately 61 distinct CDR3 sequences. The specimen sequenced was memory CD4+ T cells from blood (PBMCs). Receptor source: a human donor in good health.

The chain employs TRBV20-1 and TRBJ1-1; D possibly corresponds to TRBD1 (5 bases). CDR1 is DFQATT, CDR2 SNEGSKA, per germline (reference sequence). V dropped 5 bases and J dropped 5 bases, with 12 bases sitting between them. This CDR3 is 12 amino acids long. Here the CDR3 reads CSAGGRWTEAFF. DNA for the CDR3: TGCAGTGCTGGGGGGAGGTGGACTGAAGCTTTCTTT.

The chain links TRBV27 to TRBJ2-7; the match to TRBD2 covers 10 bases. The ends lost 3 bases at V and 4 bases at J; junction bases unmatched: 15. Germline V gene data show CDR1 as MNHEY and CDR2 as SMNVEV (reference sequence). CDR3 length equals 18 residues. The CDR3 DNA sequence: TGTGCCAGCAGTTTCCTAATATCCCCCGGGACTAGCGTGTACGAGCAGTACTTC. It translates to CASSFLISPGTSVYEQYF.

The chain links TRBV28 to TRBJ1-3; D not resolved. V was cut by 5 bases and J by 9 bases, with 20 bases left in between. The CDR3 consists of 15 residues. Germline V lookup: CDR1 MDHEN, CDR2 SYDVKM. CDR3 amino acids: CASSRPGTVESTIYF. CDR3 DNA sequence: TGTGCCAGCAGTCGCCCGGGTACGGTAGAGAGCACCATATATTTT.

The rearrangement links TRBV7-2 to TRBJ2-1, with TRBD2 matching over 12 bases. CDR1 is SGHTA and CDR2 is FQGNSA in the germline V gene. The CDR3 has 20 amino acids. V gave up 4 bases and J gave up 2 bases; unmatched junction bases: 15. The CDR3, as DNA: TGTGCCAGCAGCTCAAGGGGGACTAGCGGGTATCAGCTTACCTACAATGAGCAGTTCTTC. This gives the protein CASSSRGTSGYQLTYNEQFF.

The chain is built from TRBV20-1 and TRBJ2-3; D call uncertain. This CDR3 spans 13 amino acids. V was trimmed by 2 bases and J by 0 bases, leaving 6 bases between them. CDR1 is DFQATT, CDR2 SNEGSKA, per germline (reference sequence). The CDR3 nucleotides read TGCAGTGCTAGAAAGGCAAGCACAGATACGCAGTATTTT. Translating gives CSARKASTDTQYF.

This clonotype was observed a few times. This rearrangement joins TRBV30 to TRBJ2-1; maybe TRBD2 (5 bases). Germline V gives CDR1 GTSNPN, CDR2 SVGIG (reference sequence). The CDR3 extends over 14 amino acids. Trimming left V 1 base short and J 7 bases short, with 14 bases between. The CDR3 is CAWSAPGGWNEQFF. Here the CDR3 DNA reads TGTGCCTGGAGTGCCCCAGGAGGATGGAATGAGCAGTTCTTC.

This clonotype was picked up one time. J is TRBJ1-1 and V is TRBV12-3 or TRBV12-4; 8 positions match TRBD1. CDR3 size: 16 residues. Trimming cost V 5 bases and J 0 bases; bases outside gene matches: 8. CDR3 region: CASSARDRTLNTEAFF. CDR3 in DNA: TGTGCCAGCAGTGCCCGGGACAGGACATTGAACACTGAAGCTTTCTTT.

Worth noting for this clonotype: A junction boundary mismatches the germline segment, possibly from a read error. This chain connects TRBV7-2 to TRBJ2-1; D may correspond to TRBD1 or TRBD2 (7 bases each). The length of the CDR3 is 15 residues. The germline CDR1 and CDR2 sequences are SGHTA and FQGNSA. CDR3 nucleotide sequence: TGTGTCAGCAGCAGCAGGGGGGGGGCCTACAATGAGCAGTTCTTC. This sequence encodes CVSSSRGGAYNEQFF.

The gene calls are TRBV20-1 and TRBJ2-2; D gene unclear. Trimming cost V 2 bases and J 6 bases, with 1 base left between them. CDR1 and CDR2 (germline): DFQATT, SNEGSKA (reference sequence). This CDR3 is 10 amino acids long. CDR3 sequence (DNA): TGCAGTGCTAGATCCGGGGAGCTGTTTTTT. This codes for CSARSGELFF.

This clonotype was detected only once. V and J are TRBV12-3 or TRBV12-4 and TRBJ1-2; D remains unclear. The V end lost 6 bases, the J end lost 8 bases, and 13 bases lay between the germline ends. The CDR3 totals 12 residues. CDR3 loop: CASSRRTSGYTF. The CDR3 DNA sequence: TGTGCCAGCAGCCGTCGAACTAGCGGCTACACCTTC.

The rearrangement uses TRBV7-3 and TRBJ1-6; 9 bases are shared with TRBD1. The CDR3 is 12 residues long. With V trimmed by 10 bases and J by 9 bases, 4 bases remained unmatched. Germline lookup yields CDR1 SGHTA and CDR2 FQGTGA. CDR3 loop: CATGTGTSPLHF. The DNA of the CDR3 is TGTGCCACCGGGACAGGGACTTCACCCCTCCACTTT. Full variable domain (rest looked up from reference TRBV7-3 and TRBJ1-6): GAGVSQTPSNKVTEKGKYVELRCDPISGHTALYWYRQSLGQGPEFLIYFQGTGAADDSGLPNDRFFAVRPEGSVSTLKIQRTERGDSAVYLCATGTGTSPLHFGNGTRLTVT.

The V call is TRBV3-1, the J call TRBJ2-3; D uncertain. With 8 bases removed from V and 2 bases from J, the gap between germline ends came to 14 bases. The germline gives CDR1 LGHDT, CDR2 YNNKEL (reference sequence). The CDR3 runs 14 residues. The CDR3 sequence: CASALQAYTDTQYF. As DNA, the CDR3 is TGTGCCAGCGCCCTCCAGGCCTACACAGATACGCAGTATTTT.

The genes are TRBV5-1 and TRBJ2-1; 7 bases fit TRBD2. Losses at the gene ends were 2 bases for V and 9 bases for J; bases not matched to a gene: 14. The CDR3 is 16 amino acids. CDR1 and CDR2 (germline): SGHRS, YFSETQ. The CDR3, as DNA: TGCGCCAGCAGCTTCCTGGTCGGCCGGGAGGCAACTGAGCAGTTCTTC. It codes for CASSFLVGREATEQFF.